A selection of T cell receptor beta chains follows, all from one sample in a study of blood T cell repertoires in COVID-19. This table comes from immunoSEQ multiplex PCR, and its TCRdb copy is limited to in-frame clones, with some not included. Altogether about 210,000 clones are present, 80% to 90% being singletons, with the ten largest covering about 5%. The specimen was peripheral blood. All receptors come from a woman older than 75 with acute or convalescent COVID-19. The CDR3 runs from the conserved cysteine through the conserved F or W. The D gene is left open where the match is weak. Size is omitted from some rows. Given values are once, few, many or a class for expanded clones.

v_gene: TRBV15; d_gene: TRBD1; j_gene: TRBJ2-7; len: 16; abundance: once; CDR3nt: TGTGCCACCAGCAGGGGGACAGGGGCTGGGGTCTACGAGCAGTACTTC; CDR3aa: CATSRGTGAGVYEQYF
v_gene: TRBV30; d_gene: .; j_gene: TRBJ2-1; len: 12; abundance: once; CDR3nt: TGTGCCTGGAGCCGGACTGGGAATGAGCAGTTCTTC; CDR3aa: CAWSRTGNEQFF
v_gene: TRBV7-2; d_gene: .; j_gene: TRBJ2-7; len: 13; abundance: .; CDR3nt: TGTGCCACTCTTCCACAGAGGGCTGGGGAGCAGTACTTC; CDR3aa: CATLPQRAGEQYF
v_gene: TRBV5-1; d_gene: TRBD2; j_gene: TRBJ2-7; len: 16; abundance: .; CDR3nt: TGCGCCAGCAGCCCAGTAGGGACTAGCGGGAGTTACGAGCAGTACTTC; CDR3aa: CASSPVGTSGSYEQYF
v_gene: TRBV4-3; d_gene: TRBD1; j_gene: TRBJ1-2; len: 15; abundance: .; CDR3nt: TGCGCCAGCAGCCAAGGGGGTGCAGGGGGACGGGGCTACACCTTC; CDR3aa: CASSQGGAGGRGYTF
v_gene: TRBV7-8; d_gene: TRBD2; j_gene: TRBJ2-1; len: 17; abundance: .; CDR3nt: TGTGCCAGCAGCTTAGCCCGGCTAGCGGGAGAAGCTCATGAGCAGTTCTTC; CDR3aa: CASSLARLAGEAHEQFF
v_gene: TRBV12-3/TRBV12-4; d_gene: .; j_gene: TRBJ2-1; len: 12; abundance: .; CDR3nt: TGTGCCAGCTGGATTAGCGGAAATGAGCAGTTCTTC; CDR3aa: CASWISGNEQFF
v_gene: TRBV4-3; d_gene: TRBD1; j_gene: TRBJ1-1; len: 16; abundance: .; CDR3nt: TGCGCCAGCAGCCAGTGGTATGAGGGGGCGCCGGGGAAAGCTTTCTTT; CDR3aa: CASSQWYEGAPGKAFF
v_gene: TRBV5-5; d_gene: .; j_gene: TRBJ2-1; len: 16; abundance: .; CDR3nt: TGTGCCAGCAGCTTGTTAGGTAGCGGCACCTACAATGAGCAGTTCTTC; CDR3aa: CASSLLGSGTYNEQFF
v_gene: TRBV4-3; d_gene: TRBD1; j_gene: TRBJ1-4; len: 16; abundance: .; CDR3nt: TGCGCCAGCAGCCAAATACCGGGACAGGGGAGTGGAAAACTGTTTTTT; CDR3aa: CASSQIPGQGSGKLFF
v_gene: TRBV19; d_gene: TRBD1; j_gene: TRBJ2-3; len: 15; abundance: .; CDR3nt: TGTGCCAGTAGTTTCAGGACAGGGGTCAGGGATACGCAGTATTTT; CDR3aa: CASSFRTGVRDTQYF
v_gene: TRBV25-1; d_gene: .; j_gene: TRBJ2-3; len: 12; abundance: few; CDR3nt: TGTGCCAGCAGTGATATAACAGATACGCAGTATTTT; CDR3aa: CASSDITDTQYF
v_gene: TRBV25-1; d_gene: TRBD2; j_gene: TRBJ2-7; len: 18; abundance: once; CDR3nt: TGTGCCAGCAGTGAATATGGACTTTCTAGCGGGAAGATTGGGGAGCAGTACTTC; CDR3aa: CASSEYGLSSGKIGEQYF
v_gene: TRBV5-1; d_gene: .; j_gene: TRBJ2-6; len: 17; abundance: .; CDR3nt: TGCGCCAGCCAACTTGACGGGGATCTCTCTGGGGCCAACGTCCTGACTTTC; CDR3aa: CASQLDGDLSGANVLTF
v_gene: TRBV9; d_gene: .; j_gene: TRBJ2-2; len: 13; abundance: many; CDR3nt: TGTGCCAGCAGCCCTAATCCGACCGGGGAGCTGTTTTTT; CDR3aa: CASSPNPTGELFF
v_gene: TRBV7-6; d_gene: TRBD1; j_gene: TRBJ2-2; len: 15; abundance: .; CDR3nt: TGTGCCAGCAGCTTACGACAGGGGAACACCGGGGAGCTGTTTTTT; CDR3aa: CASSLRQGNTGELFF